This TCR beta chain originates from a study of T cells in Graves' hyperthyroidism and ophthalmopathy. About the study: Peripheral blood was acquired at first diagnosis, ahead of any therapy whatsoever.

Study observations and caveats: Ophthalmopathy was identified by the model a median about 6.4 months ahead of onset. In the blood, most expanded thyroid clonotypes above 0.001 appeared as well.

Exclusions: uncontrolled infection, other autoimmune disease, pregnancy, lactation. This clonotype was seen a single time. Its target is not known. The CDR3 contains 14 residues. The germline V gene has CDR1 SGHTA and CDR2 FQGTGA. The V gene end was trimmed by 5 bases and the J gene end by 5 bases; junction bases not matched to a gene: 8. Amplified regions were TCR beta CDR3 sequences from RNA transcripts. When the TCR CDR3 underwent first-round RT-PCR, the HTBI primer set was used. One entry per CDR3 protein results from TCRdb running MiXCR on the multiplex PCR reads. Of over 450,000 distinct CDR3 sequences detected, 17% appear once; the ten largest clones hold 17%.

V gene TRBV7-3 combines with J gene TRBJ2-7; TRBD1 matches at 8 bases. Sequencing was performed on blood. The TCR originated in a woman between 18 and 29 years old with Graves' ophthalmopathy. CDR3 nucleotide sequence: TGTGCCAGCAGCACGACCGGGACAGGCCACGAGCAGTACTTC. This codes for CASSTTGTGHEQYF.